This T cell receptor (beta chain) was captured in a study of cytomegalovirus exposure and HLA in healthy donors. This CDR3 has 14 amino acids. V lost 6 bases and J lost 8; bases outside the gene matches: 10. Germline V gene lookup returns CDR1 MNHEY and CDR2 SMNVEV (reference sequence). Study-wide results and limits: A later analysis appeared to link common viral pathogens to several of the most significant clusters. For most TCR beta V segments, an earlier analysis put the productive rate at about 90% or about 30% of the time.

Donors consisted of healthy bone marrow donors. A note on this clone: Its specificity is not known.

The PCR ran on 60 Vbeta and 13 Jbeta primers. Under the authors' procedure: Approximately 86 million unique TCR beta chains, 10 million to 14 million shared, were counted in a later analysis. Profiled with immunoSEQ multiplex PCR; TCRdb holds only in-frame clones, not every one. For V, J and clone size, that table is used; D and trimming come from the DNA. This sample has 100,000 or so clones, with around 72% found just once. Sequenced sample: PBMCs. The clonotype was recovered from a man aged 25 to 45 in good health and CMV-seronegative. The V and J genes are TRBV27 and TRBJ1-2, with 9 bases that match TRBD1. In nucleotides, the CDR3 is TGTGCCAGCAGCCGAAGGACAGGGGAGGGAGGCTACACCTTC. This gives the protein CASSRRTGEGGYTF.